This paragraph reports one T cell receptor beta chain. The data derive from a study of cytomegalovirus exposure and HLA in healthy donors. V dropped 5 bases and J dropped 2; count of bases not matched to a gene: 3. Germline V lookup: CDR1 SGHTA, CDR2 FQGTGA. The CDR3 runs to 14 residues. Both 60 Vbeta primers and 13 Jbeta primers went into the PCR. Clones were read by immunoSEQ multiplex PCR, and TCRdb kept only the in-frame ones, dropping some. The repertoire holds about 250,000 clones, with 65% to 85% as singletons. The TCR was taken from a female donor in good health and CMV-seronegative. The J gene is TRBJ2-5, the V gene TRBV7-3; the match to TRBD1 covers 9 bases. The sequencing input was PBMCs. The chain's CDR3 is CASSTTGGQETQYF. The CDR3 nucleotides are TGTGCCAGCAGCACGACAGGGGGGCAAGAGACCCAGTACTTC. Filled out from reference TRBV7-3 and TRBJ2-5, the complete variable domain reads GAGVSQTPSNKVTEKGKYVELRCDPISGHTALYWYRQSLGQGPEFLIYFQGTGAADDSGLPNDRFFAVRPEGSVSTLKIQRTERGDSAVYLCASSTTGGQETQYFGPGTRLLVL.